The clone carrying this TCR beta chain has ten or more counts. The antigen remains undetermined. The data belong to a study of post-analysis software for immune sequencing data. Looking at the study overall: Relapsing-remitting, secondary progressive and progressive-relapsing courses of multiple sclerosis were included.

TCR beta cDNA libraries included unique molecular identifiers. TCRdb reanalysed the PCR reads using MiXCR and keeps one entry per CDR3 protein. This repertoire shows 430,000 or so distinct CDR3 sequences, more than 30% found once; its top ten account for 7.6%. The germline V and J ends were trimmed by 3 bases and 2 bases, with 8 bases remaining between them. The CDR3 runs to 13 residues. CDR1 and CDR2 (germline): PRHDT, FYEKMQ (reference sequence). Study-level points and caveats: A significant reduction in normalized Chao1 diversity was observed in multiple sclerosis patients versus controls. There were roughly five TRBV segments more frequent in patients than controls, and TRBV5-6, TRBV5-1 and TRBV20-1 were among them.

Sequenced: blood. The chain joins TRBV13 to TRBJ2-7; D uncertain. This clonotype was sampled from a girl aged 2 to 10 with multiple sclerosis. This CDR3 reads CASSFGPPYEQYF. As DNA, the CDR3 is TGTGCCAGCAGCTTTGGGCCCCCCTACGAGCAGTACTTC. The variable domain in full, with the rest retrieved from reference TRBV13 and TRBJ2-7, is AAGVIQSPRHLIKEKRETATLKCYPIPRHDTVYWYQQGPGQDPQFLISFYEKMQSDKGSIPDRFSAQQFSDYHSELNMSSLELGDSALYFCASSFGPPYEQYFGPGTRLTVT.